These 18 T cell receptor beta chains were all obtained from the same sample, sequenced in a study of chemoradiotherapy in HPV16-positive cancers. TCRdb keeps only in-frame clones here, not all; method: immunoSEQ multiplex PCR. There are 10,000 or so clones in the sample; about 86% occur only once, and roughly 2.6% lies in the top ten. The sequenced sample was blood, obtained from a patient who underwent chemoradiotherapy. These receptor sequences come from a human donor with HPV-associated anogenital cancer.

This chain uses TRBV6-6 with TRBJ2-5, with 11 nucleotides matching TRBD1. After removal of 5 bases from V and 12 bases from J, the junction contained 8 bases not matched to a gene. The CDR3 sequence is 13 residues long. CDR1 is MNHNY and CDR2 is SVGAGI in the germline V gene (reference sequence). In nucleotides, the CDR3 is TGTGCCAGCAGTCGGACAGGGGGCCCCCGGGAGTACTTC. Protein sequence: CASSRTGGPREYF.

The chain carries TRBV4-3 and TRBJ2-3; 7 bases match TRBD1. The germline V gene encodes CDR1 LGHNA and CDR2 YSLEER. With V trimmed by 0 bases and J by 3 bases, 9 bases remained unmatched. CDR3 length equals 17 residues. CDR3 nucleotide sequence: TGCGCCAGCAGCCAAGAGACAGGGCAGTCAGGGACAGATACGCAGTATTTT. This translates into CASSQETGQSGTDTQYF.

J is TRBJ1-4 and V is TRBV2; tentatively, D is TRBD1 (6 bases). Germline CDR1 SNHLY, CDR2 FYNNEI. The V end was cut by 7 bases, the J end by 8 bases, with 14 bases between. This CDR3 has 13 residues. CDR3 DNA: TGTGCCAGCACCTTTGGAGGGGGAGAAAAACTGTTTTTT. Its translation is CASTFGGGEKLFF.

This clone appeared a few times. This sequence joins TRBV2 and TRBJ1-1; D gene uncertain. The CDR3 loop spans 10 amino acids. V lost 7 bases and J lost 8, with 8 bases in between. Germline lookup yields CDR1 SNHLY and CDR2 FYNNEI. CDR3 bases: TGTGCCAGCATCCACGGGGAAGCTTTCTTT. As protein: CASIHGEAFF. Based on the CDR3 plus reference TRBV2 and TRBJ1-1, the full variable domain is EPEVTQTPSHQVTQMGQEVILRCVPISNHLYFYWYRQILGQKVEFLVSFYNNEISEKSEIFDDQFSVERPDGSNFTLKIRSTKLEDSAMYFCASIHGEAFFGQGTRLTVV.

This chain links TRBV6-1 with TRBJ1-1; D might be TRBD1 (5 bases). CDR3 size: 14 residues. Germline values: CDR1 MNHNS, CDR2 SASEGT. V lost 3 bases, J lost 1 base, and 9 bases lay in between. CDR3 coding DNA: TGTGCCAGCAGTGAGTTGACAGCGAACACTGAAGCTTTCTTT. This encodes CASSELTANTEAFF.

V usage is TRBV2 and J usage is TRBJ1-5, with D possibly being TRBD1 (6 bases). Germline V gene lookup returns CDR1 SNHLY and CDR2 FYNNEI. With 7 bases removed from V and 6 bases from J, the gap between germline ends came to 19 bases. The CDR3 loop spans 15 amino acids. The CDR3 reads CASTVGGGGGQPQHF. CDR3 coding DNA: TGTGCCAGCACCGTCGGTGGAGGGGGAGGTCAGCCCCAGCATTTT.

This clone was counted a few times. The CDR3 reads CASSVAGRSNSPLHF. CDR3 coding DNA: TGTGCCAGCAGCGTAGCGGGACGGTCAAATTCACCCCTCCACTTT. This sequence joins TRBV9 and TRBJ1-6, with D possibly being TRBD1 (5 bases). The CDR3 is 15 residues long. Trimming cost V 0 bases and J 7 bases, with 11 bases left between them. Germline V gene data show CDR1 as SGDLS and CDR2 as YYNGEE. Full variable domain (rest looked up from reference TRBV9 and TRBJ1-6): DSGVTQTPKHLITATGQRVTLRCSPRSGDLSVYWYQQSLDQGLQFLIQYYNGEERAKGNILERFSAQQFPDLHSELNLSSLELGDSALYFCASSVAGRSNSPLHFGNGTRLTVT.

This sequence joins TRBV7-6 and TRBJ2-7; the match to TRBD1 covers 7 bases. J gave up 0 bases and V 5 bases, and 4 bases lay outside the gene matches. The CDR3 contains 14 residues. Germline CDR1 and CDR2: SGHVS and FNYEAQ. CDR3: CASSPEGASYEQYF. The CDR3 coding sequence is TGTGCCAGCAGCCCCGAGGGGGCCTCCTACGAGCAGTACTTC.

This chain links TRBV14 with TRBJ1-4; D is perhaps TRBD1 (6 bases). Per germline, CDR1 SGHDN and CDR2 FVKESK. The V and J ends lost 5 bases and 8 bases respectively, with 15 bases between them. The CDR3 sequence is 14 residues long. Here the CDR3 DNA reads TGTGCCAGCAGCGAAGGGGGGTATTTCGAAAAACTGTTTTTT. Its protein product is CASSEGGYFEKLFF.

The gene calls are TRBV9 and TRBJ2-3; TRBD1 agrees at 7 bases. Germline values: CDR1 SGDLS, CDR2 YYNGEE. V lost 2 bases, J lost 0 bases, and 3 bases stayed unmatched. The CDR3 covers 15 residues. The CDR3 region has the DNA TGTGCCAGCAGCGTGTGGGACAGTAGCACAGATACGCAGTATTTT. Its translation is CASSVWDSSTDTQYF.

The V and J genes are TRBV18 and TRBJ1-1; D is undetermined. Germline V lookup: CDR1 KGHSH, CDR2 LQKENI. V lost 8 bases and J 1 base, leaving 8 bases between the germline ends. This CDR3 comprises 12 residues. The DNA of the CDR3 is TGTGCCAGCCACCCGGGGAACACTGAAGCTTTCTTT. Translated, it gives CASHPGNTEAFF.

The chain couples TRBV13 to TRBJ1-1; 12 bases line up with TRBD1. This CDR3 spans 16 amino acids. Germline values: CDR1 PRHDT, CDR2 FYEKMQ (reference sequence). V dropped 3 bases and J dropped 1; count of bases not matched to a gene: 3. The CDR3 spells CASSFRDRGPNTEAFF. The CDR3 DNA reads TGTGCCAGCAGCTTCCGGGACAGGGGGCCGAACACTGAAGCTTTCTTT.

This clone appeared once. Mismatch with germline at one junction end may stem from a read error. The rearrangement uses TRBV7-9 and TRBJ2-1; TRBD1 is a possible D gene (5 bases). The CDR3 totals 12 residues. The germline gives CDR1 SEHNR, CDR2 FQNEAQ (reference sequence). CDR3 in DNA: TGTGCCAGCAGCCCCACTTTCGCGAAGGGGCTCTTC. It codes for CASSPTFAKGLF.

This chain joins TRBV19 and TRBJ1-1; no reliable D call. The V gene's germline CDR1 is LNHDA and CDR2 SQIVND (reference sequence). There are 15 residues in the CDR3. Between the trimmed V and J ends, which lost 4 bases and 0 bases, there was a span of 12 bases. Written as DNA, the CDR3 is TGTGCCAGTAGTACCCGAGACACCTTGAACACTGAAGCTTTCTTT. This gives the protein CASSTRDTLNTEAFF.

The chain couples TRBV9 to TRBJ2-5; D possibly uses TRBD1 or TRBD2 (5 bases each). The germline V gene encodes CDR1 SGDLS and CDR2 YYNGEE. The CDR3 is 15 amino acids. The V and J ends lost 3 bases and 2 bases respectively, with 14 bases between them. The CDR3 region is CASSAIMGVQETQYF. The CDR3 DNA is TGTGCCAGCAGCGCCATCATGGGGGTACAAGAGACCCAGTACTTC.

This clone is a singleton in its sample. The genes are TRBV28 and TRBJ1-2; D is possibly TRBD1 (6 bases). Trimming pared 8 bases from V and 1 base from J, leaving 11 bases between. The germline V gene encodes CDR1 MDHEN and CDR2 SYDVKM. CDR3 length: 13 residues. The CDR3 nucleotides read TGTGCCAGCCAGACAGGAGTTAACTATGGCTACACCTTC. Residues: CASQTGVNYGYTF.

The V and J genes are TRBV27 and TRBJ1-4; the D gene is possibly TRBD1 (6 bases). CDR1 and CDR2 from the germline V gene are MNHEY and SMNVEV (reference sequence). This CDR3 has 15 residues. The ends were cut back, 6 bases at V and 3 bases at J, with 14 bases in the middle. The DNA of the CDR3 is TGTGCCAGCAGAAGGGAGGGACACTCTAATGAAAAACTGTTTTTT. This sequence encodes CASRREGHSNEKLFF.

V usage is TRBV29-1 and J usage is TRBJ2-2, with TRBD2 identical over 7 bases. The CDR3 contains 15 residues. Germline V gene lookup returns CDR1 SQVTM and CDR2 ANQGSEA. The CDR3 here is CRASGFRVEAGELFF. The CDR3 DNA sequence: TGCAGGGCTAGCGGCTTTAGAGTGGAAGCGGGGGAGCTGTTTTTT.